The rows below give T cell receptor beta chains drawn from one sample of a study of blood T cells in healthy people across ages. TCRdb ran MiXCR on the 5' RACE reads and lists one entry per CDR3 protein. This table has about 590,000 distinct CDR3 sequences, 25% to 35% appearing once. The material sequenced was blood. These receptors were obtained from a woman of 80 years or more in good health. CDR3s include the opening cysteine and the closing phenylalanine or tryptophan. A D gene is named only where the DNA matches it firmly. Clone size is stated in some rows and not others, as once, few, many or a class when expanded.

clone size	D gene	V gene	J gene	CDR3 length	CDR3 DNA	CDR3 protein
.	.	TRBV6-2/TRBV6-3	TRBJ2-6	18	TGTGCCAGCAGTTACTCCCGGACAGATAACTCTGGGGCCAACGTCCTGACTTTC	CASSYSRTDNSGANVLTF
many	.	TRBV12-3/TRBV12-4	TRBJ2-7	16	TGTGCCAGCAGTTTAGGTCCGTTCAGACCCTCCTACGAGCAGTACTTC	CASSLGPFRPSYEQYF
many	.	TRBV25-1	TRBJ1-2	14	TGTGCCAGCAGTGAATTCGGACAGATCTATGGCTACACCTTC	CASSEFGQIYGYTF
.	.	TRBV7-8	TRBJ2-7	15	TGTGCCAGCAGCTTCTCAGAGGGGAGCTCCTACGAGCAGTACTTC	CASSFSEGSSYEQYF
.	.	TRBV5-6	TRBJ1-1	15	TGTGCCAGCAGCTTGGAACCGGGGTCCTACACTGAAGCTTTCTTT	CASSLEPGSYTEAFF
few	.	TRBV6-6	TRBJ1-5	13	TGTGCCAGCAGTTACAGGCTCGGTCAGCCCCAGCATTTT	CASSYRLGQPQHF
.	.	TRBV20-1	TRBJ2-3	13	TGCAGTGCTAGGGGGTTTGGCACAGATACGCAGTATTTT	CSARGFGTDTQYF
.	TRBD1	TRBV20-1	TRBJ2-4	14	TGCAGTGCTAGGGGACAGACAACCGAAAACATTCAGTACTTC	CSARGQTTENIQYF
.	.	TRBV18	TRBJ2-7	12	TGTGCCAGCTCACCGGAGGTCGCTGAGCGGTACTTC	CASSPEVAERYF
.	.	TRBV9	TRBJ2-1	15	TGTGCCAGCAGCGTAGGCACCCAAGTCTACAATGAGCAGTTCTTC	CASSVGTQVYNEQFF
once	.	TRBV15	TRBJ1-5	14	TGTGCCACCAGCAGAGGCGGAAGCAATCAGCCCCAGCATTTT	CATSRGGSNQPQHF
many	.	TRBV20-1	TRBJ1-6	15	TGCAGTGCTAGAGGTTTGCAGGGTAGTCATTCACCCCTCCACTTT	CSARGLQGSHSPLHF
.	.	TRBV12-3/TRBV12-4	TRBJ1-1	15	TGTGCCAGCACCCTTTTTACGACAGAGAACACTGAAGCTTTCTTT	CASTLFTTENTEAFF
few	TRBD2	TRBV11-2	TRBJ2-7	17	TGTGCCAGCAGCTTAGGGGCGGGGGGTCCCGTTGTAAATGAGCAGTACTTC	CASSLGAGGPVVNEQYF
many	.	TRBV6-1	TRBJ2-1	16	TGTGCCAGCGGGCGGGCGGGTCCGAGCTCCTACAATGAGCAGTTCTTC	CASGRAGPSSYNEQFF
.	.	TRBV19	TRBJ2-1	15	TGTGCCAGTAGTATCCTCTCAGGACGACCCAATGGGCAGTTCTTC	CASSILSGRPNGQFF
many	.	TRBV6-5	TRBJ2-7	14	TGTGCCAGCAGCCCCCGGCTAGGGGAAGGGGAGCAGTACTTC	CASSPRLGEGEQYF
few	.	TRBV2	TRBJ2-3	14	TGTGCCAGCAGTGGAGGAGGGCGCGCAGATACGCAGTATTTT	CASSGGGRADTQYF
many	TRBD2	TRBV7-9	TRBJ2-7	15	TGTGCCAGCAGCTTAGGGGGACTAGCGGGGTACGAGCAGTACTTC	CASSLGGLAGYEQYF
.	TRBD2	TRBV4-2	TRBJ2-5	16	TGTGCCAGCAGCCAAGAAGGGAGGGCTAGCGGAGAGACCCAGTACTTC	CASSQEGRASGETQYF
few	.	TRBV5-1	TRBJ1-1	16	TGCGCCAGCAGCTTGAACCCGACCCAGAGGAACACTGAAGCTTTCTTT	CASSLNPTQRNTEAFF
.	.	TRBV7-9	TRBJ1-6	15	TGTGCCAGCAGCTCCTTCGACCCAATCACGGCACCCCTCCACTTT	CASSSFDPITAPLHF
.	TRBD2	TRBV6-2/TRBV6-3	TRBJ2-1	13	TGTGCCGCGGGGGGGAGCTCCTACAATGAGCAGTTCTTC	CAAGGSSYNEQFF
many	.	TRBV6-6	TRBJ1-1	14	TGTGCCAGCAGTTACGGAGGGTTGAACACTGAAGCTTTCTTT	CASSYGGLNTEAFF
many	.	TRBV5-5	TRBJ2-7	14	TGTGCCAGCAGCTTGGGAAGGATGGCAAGCGAGCAGTACTTC	CASSLGRMASEQYF
many	TRBD1	TRBV9	TRBJ1-1	13	TGTGCCAGCAGCGGGACAGGGGTAACTGAAGCTTTCTTT	CASSGTGVTEAFF
many	.	TRBV3-1	TRBJ2-7	13	TGTGCCAGCAGCGCGGGACAGACCTACGAGCAGTACTTC	CASSAGQTYEQYF
many	.	TRBV29-1	TRBJ1-1	11	TGCAGCGCCGGGGTGAACACTGAAGCTTTCTTT	CSAGVNTEAFF
many	.	TRBV7-2	TRBJ2-3	15	TGTGCCAGCAGCTTAGTAGCAGATAACACAGATACGCAGTATTTT	CASSLVADNTDTQYF
.	.	TRBV27	TRBJ1-4	15	TGTGCCAGCAGCAATCAGGGTTGGGCTAATGAAAAACTGTTTTTT	CASSNQGWANEKLFF
.	.	TRBV6-5	TRBJ2-1	13	TGTGCCAGCCGCAGGCCATTCTACAATGAGCAGTTCTTC	CASRRPFYNEQFF
many	TRBD2	TRBV9	TRBJ2-7	15	TGTGCCAGCAGCGCCGGGACTAGCGTCTCCTACGAGCAGTACTTC	CASSAGTSVSYEQYF
many	.	TRBV3-1	TRBJ2-1	15	TGTGCCAGCAGCCAAGATCACGCAGGGGTTAATGAGCAGTTCTTC	CASSQDHAGVNEQFF
.	.	TRBV7-3	TRBJ2-7	13	TGCGCCAGCAGCTCGTCCCAGGGGGGCGAGCAGTACTTC	CASSSSQGGEQYF
many	.	TRBV30	TRBJ2-1	11	TGTGCCTGGACTCTGTACAATGAGCAGTTCTTC	CAWTLYNEQFF
.	.	TRBV7-6	TRBJ2-3	13	TGTGCCAGCAGGGGAACAGGGCCACCCCGGCAGTATTTT	CASRGTGPPRQYF
.	.	TRBV5-4	TRBJ2-3	15	TGTGCCAGCAGCCAGAAAGGACAAAGCACAGATACGCAGTATTTT	CASSQKGQSTDTQYF
.	.	TRBV28	TRBJ2-7	14	TGTGCCAGCAGTATTCAGGGGAATGCCTACGAGCAGTACTTC	CASSIQGNAYEQYF
.	TRBD1	TRBV20-1	TRBJ1-6	15	TGCAGTGCTAGAGTCTCCCAGGGGGTTGGTTCACCCCTCCACTTT	CSARVSQGVGSPLHF
many	.	TRBV6-6	TRBJ2-3	13	TGTGCCAGCAGTTACGCCCCCGGGGTTACGCAGTATTTT	CASSYAPGVTQYF
many	.	TRBV5-1	TRBJ2-6	15	TGCGCCAGCAGCTTCGACGGCTCTGGGGCCAACGTCCTGACTTTC	CASSFDGSGANVLTF
.	TRBD1	TRBV19	TRBJ1-6	13	TGTGCCAGTAGGATACAGGGGGAAACACCCCTCCACTTT	CASRIQGETPLHF
.	.	TRBV5-1	TRBJ2-7	15	TGCGCCAGCAGACGATGGGCAGGGGACTCCTACGAGCAGTACTTC	CASRRWAGDSYEQYF
many	TRBD1	TRBV19	TRBJ2-5	12	TGTGCCACCGGGACAGTCCAAGAGACCCAGTACTTC	CATGTVQETQYF
many	.	TRBV15	TRBJ2-4	15	TGTGCCACCAGTAATCGACAGAGACGAGAAAACATTCAGTACTTC	CATSNRQRRENIQYF
.	.	TRBV9	TRBJ1-1	15	TGTGCCAGCAGCGTAGGACAGGCCGGGCACACTGAAGCTTTCTTT	CASSVGQAGHTEAFF